This record concerns one T cell receptor beta chain sequence. Its antigen target is currently unknown. No per-base quality is available; no much larger clone lies one base away. Cut back by 3 bases and 5 bases, the V and J ends lie 7 bases apart. From the cysteine up to the phenylalanine, the CDR3 has a length of 12 residues. The read is trimmed to its CDR3 DNA, 36 bases read in frame from base 1. The germline V gene (reference sequence) gives CDR1 as SEHNR and CDR2 as FQNEAQ. The donors were healthy, HIV-negative adults with no recently reported acute infections or vaccinations. All donors were Caucasian adults living in Nashville, Tennessee, USA. CD4+ T cells were enriched by magnetic negative selection; naive cells were then positively selected on CD45RA, and the negative fraction formed the memory subset. Blood was collected by leukapheresis, and PBMCs were isolated by Ficoll-Histopaque density gradient centrifugation and then cryopreserved in liquid nitrogen vapor phase. Purity and quantity of every magnetically sorted T cell population were checked by analytical flow cytometry. Each sorted fraction had its genomic DNA isolated and then quantified by UV absorbance on a Nanodrop 2000c.

These data originate in a study of shared clonotypes between healthy human individuals (dated by TCRdb to the early 2020s). Describing the broader study: A couple of women and a few men aged 18 to 49 years were included in the cohort. Per donor, three plates each were used for CD4 naive and CD4 memory, two for CD8 naive, and one for CD8 memory. The study deeply sequenced blood TCR repertoires of five healthy adults to estimate repertoire size and the extent of clonotype sharing between individuals. Different laboratories and diverse techniques were used to prepare libraries and sequence TCR repertoires, to increase sequencing depth and limit assay-specific biases. Each donor's leukapheresis produced roughly between roughly 0.9 and 8.9 billion PBMCs. The full study reports these points: Naive subsets generally had larger estimated clonotype richness than memory subsets. Based on pairwise subsampling, the degree of clonotype sharing among donors was expected to be affected by sequencing depth. Incomplete sequencing was indicated by rarefaction of sorted-subset datasets, despite the large sequencing depth. The genetic and exposure-history diversity represented was limited by the small number of donors. When several donors were compared, the shared fraction of clonotypes was around 5% for naive CD4, more than 3% for naive CD8, about 2.4% for memory CD4, and 0.35% to 0.4% for memory CD8. Clonotypes shared by all four sorted-subset donors showed higher generation probabilities than non-shared clonotypes. Only blood was sampled, and tissue TCR repertoires likely differ from those in blood.

TCR CDR3 regions were amplified from genomic DNA by multiplex PCR using the deep immunoSEQ assay. For each cell subset, the extracted genomic DNA was distributed evenly across all wells of several immunoSEQ 96-well plates, and each plate served as one replicate. For sorted subsets, each replicate PCR was loaded with approximately 0.2 ug genomic DNA, equivalent to 25,000 to 35,000 T cell genomes. Purified libraries were quantified with a Qubit 3.0 fluorometer, sized on a Bioanalyzer 2100, and re-quantified with the KAPA Library Quantification kit. Every immunoSEQ 96-well plate was sequenced on a dedicated single-read 150-cycle Illumina NextSeq 550 flow cell. In the authors' own workflow: Because only junctional sequences without quality scores were contained in the immunoSEQ output, filtering matching that applied to full-length reads could not be performed. Sequences were annotated with PyIR, a Python wrapper for IgBLAST v1.9, using IMGT germline references to assign V/J genes and CDR3. Any read was removed if the V/J assignment was weak (E-value above 1e-6), the CDR3 was missing, or the read contained stop codons, out-of-frame junctions, or ambiguous translated residues. A V3J clonotype was defined by an identical inferred V gene, J gene, and CDR3 amino acid sequence. The percentage overlap between two repertoires was calculated by dividing the number of shared unique clonotypes by the size of the smaller repertoire. Richness of each repertoire was evaluated using RTK rarefaction, the Chao1 estimator, and Recon v2.1 estimates of unobserved clonotypes. For all TCRbeta clonotypes obtained by the gDNA method from a few donors, generation probabilities were computed with OLGA. TCRdb retrieved this table from immuneACCESS and kept in-frame rearrangements only. Not all clones are present; in checked studies, unresolved V genes account for under half, and no reason is known for the remainder. D and trimming were read from the DNA, whereas the V and J calls and clone size are those reported in that table. The sample table contains some 2,000,000 clones; only one count was recorded for roughly 95% of them. The ten largest make up 0.13% of the sample.

The chain is made from TRBV7-9 and TRBJ1-2; matching of 6 bases hints at TRBD1 as the D gene. This TCR came from a man younger than 35 in good health. The sample was naive CD4+ T cells sorted from blood. The sample's cell subset or site, from its label and the paper: CD45RA+ positively selected. The CDR3 is CASSFTGYGYTF. The nucleotides are TGTGCCAGCAGCTTTACAGGGTATGGCTACACCTTC.